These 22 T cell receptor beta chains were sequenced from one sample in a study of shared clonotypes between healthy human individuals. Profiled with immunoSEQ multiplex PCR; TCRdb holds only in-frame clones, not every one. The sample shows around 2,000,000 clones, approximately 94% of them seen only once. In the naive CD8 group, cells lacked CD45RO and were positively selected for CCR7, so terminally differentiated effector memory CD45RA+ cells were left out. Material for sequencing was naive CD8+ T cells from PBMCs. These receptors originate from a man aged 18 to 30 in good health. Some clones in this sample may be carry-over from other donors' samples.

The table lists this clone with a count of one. The CDR3 sequence: CASSQEYEDGTDTQYF. CDR3 sequence (DNA): TGCGCCAGCAGCCAAGAGTACGAGGATGGCACAGATACGCAGTATTTT. The chain is built from TRBV4-1 and TRBJ2-3; D is unresolved. V shed 0 bases and J shed 1 base, with 11 bases lying between them. The CDR3 consists of 16 residues. Germline V gene data show CDR1 as MGHRA and CDR2 as YSYEKL.

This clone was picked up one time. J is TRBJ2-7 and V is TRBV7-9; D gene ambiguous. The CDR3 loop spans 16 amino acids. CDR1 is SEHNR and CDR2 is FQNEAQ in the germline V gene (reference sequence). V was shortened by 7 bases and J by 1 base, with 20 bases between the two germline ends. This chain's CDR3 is CASTPIGVGFSYEQYF. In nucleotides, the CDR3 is TGTGCCAGCACCCCAATTGGGGTAGGGTTTTCCTACGAGCAGTACTTC. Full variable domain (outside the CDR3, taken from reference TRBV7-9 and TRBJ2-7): DTGVSQNPRHKITKRGQNVTFRCDPISEHNRLYWYRQTLGQGPEFLTYFQNEAQLEKSRLLSDRFSAERPKGSFSTLEIQRTEQGDSAMYLCASTPIGVGFSYEQYFGPGTRLTVT.

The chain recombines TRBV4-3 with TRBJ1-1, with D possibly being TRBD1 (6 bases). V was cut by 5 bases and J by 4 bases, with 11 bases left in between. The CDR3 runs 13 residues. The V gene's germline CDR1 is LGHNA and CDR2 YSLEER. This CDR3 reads CASSELGGTEAFF. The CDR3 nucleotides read TGCGCCAGCAGCGAACTAGGGGGCACTGAAGCTTTCTTT.

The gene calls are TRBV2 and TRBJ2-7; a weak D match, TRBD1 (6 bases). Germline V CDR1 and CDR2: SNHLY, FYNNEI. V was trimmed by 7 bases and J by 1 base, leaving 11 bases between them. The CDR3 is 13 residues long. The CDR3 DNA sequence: TGTGCCAGCACCAAGGGGGTTTCCTACGAGCAGTACTTC. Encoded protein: CASTKGVSYEQYF.

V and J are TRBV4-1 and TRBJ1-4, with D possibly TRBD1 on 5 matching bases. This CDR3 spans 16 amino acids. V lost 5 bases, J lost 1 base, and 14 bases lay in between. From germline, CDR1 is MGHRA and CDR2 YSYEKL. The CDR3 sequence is CASSVRRGETNEKLFF. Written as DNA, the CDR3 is TGCGCCAGCAGCGTGAGGCGGGGCGAAACTAATGAAAAACTGTTTTTT.

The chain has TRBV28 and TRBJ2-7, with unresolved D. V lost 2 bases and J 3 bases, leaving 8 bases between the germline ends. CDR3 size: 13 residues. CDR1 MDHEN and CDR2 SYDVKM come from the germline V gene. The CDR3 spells CASSLGDFYEQYF. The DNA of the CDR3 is TGTGCCAGCAGTTTAGGAGACTTCTACGAGCAGTACTTC.

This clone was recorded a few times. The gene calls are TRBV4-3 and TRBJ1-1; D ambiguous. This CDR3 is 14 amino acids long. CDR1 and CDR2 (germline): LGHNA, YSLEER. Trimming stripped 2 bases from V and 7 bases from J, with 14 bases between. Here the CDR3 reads CASSQSSNPFEAFF. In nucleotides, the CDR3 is TGCGCCAGCAGCCAATCGTCGAATCCATTTGAAGCTTTCTTT.

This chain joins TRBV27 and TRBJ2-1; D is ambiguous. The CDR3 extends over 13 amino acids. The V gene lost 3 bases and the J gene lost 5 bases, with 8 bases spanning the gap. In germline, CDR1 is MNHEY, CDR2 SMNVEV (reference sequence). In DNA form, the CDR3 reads TGTGCCAGCAGTTTTTTTGCTCACAATGAGCAGTTCTTC. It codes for CASSFFAHNEQFF.

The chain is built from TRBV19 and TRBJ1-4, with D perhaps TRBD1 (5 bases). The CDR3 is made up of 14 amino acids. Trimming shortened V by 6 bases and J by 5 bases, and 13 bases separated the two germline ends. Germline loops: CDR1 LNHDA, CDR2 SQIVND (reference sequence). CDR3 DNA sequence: TGTGCCAGTAGCTTGGGACCCGGCAATGAAAAACTGTTTTTT. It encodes CASSLGPGNEKLFF.

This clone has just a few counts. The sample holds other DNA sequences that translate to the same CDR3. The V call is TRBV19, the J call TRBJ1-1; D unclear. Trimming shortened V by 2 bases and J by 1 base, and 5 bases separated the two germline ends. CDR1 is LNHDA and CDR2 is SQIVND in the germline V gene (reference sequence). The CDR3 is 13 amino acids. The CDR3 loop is CASSIMGNTEAFF. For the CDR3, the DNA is TGTGCCAGTAGTATAATGGGGAACACTGAAGCTTTCTTT.

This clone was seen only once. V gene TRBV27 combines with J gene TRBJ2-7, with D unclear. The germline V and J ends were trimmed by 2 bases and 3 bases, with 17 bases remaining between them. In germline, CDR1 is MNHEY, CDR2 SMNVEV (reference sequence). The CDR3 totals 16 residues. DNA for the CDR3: TGTGCCAGCAGTTTAAGCATTGGACCGATCGTCTACGAGCAGTACTTC. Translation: CASSLSIGPIVYEQYF.

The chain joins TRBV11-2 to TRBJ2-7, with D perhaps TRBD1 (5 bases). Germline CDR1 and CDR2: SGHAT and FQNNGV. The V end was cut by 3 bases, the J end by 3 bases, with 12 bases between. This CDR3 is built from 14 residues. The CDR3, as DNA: TGTGCCAGCAGCTTGGGCCTAGGGGACTACGAGCAGTACTTC. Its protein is CASSLGLGDYEQYF.

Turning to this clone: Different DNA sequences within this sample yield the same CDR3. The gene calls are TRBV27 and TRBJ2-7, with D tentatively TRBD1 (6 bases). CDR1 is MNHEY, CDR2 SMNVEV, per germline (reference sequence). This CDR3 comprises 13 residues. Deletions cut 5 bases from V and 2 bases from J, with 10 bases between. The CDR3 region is CASSPRGPYEQYF. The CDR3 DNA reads TGTGCCAGCAGTCCCAGGGGACCCTACGAGCAGTACTTC.

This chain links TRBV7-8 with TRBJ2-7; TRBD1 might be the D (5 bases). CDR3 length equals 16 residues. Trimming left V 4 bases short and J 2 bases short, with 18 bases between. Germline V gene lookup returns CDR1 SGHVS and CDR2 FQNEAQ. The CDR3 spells CASSSGQGISAYEQYF. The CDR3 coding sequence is TGTGCCAGCAGCTCGGGCCAGGGTATTAGTGCCTACGAGCAGTACTTC.

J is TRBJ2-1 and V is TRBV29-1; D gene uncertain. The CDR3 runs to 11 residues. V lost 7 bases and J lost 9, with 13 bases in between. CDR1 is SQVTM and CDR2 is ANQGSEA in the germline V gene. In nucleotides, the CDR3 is TGCAGCGGCCGTAGCTTAGGTGAGCAGTTCTTC. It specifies CSGRSLGEQFF.

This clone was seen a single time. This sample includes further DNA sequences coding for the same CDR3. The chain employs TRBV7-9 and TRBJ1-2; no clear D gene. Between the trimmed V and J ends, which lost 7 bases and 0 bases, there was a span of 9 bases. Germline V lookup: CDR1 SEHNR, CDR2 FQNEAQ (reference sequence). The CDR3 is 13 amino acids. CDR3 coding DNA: TGTGCCAGCAACCTCGGGTCTAACTATGGCTACACCTTC. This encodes CASNLGSNYGYTF. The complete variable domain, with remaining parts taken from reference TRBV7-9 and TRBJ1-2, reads DTGVSQNPRHKITKRGQNVTFRCDPISEHNRLYWYRQTLGQGPEFLTYFQNEAQLEKSRLLSDRFSAERPKGSFSTLEIQRTEQGDSAMYLCASNLGSNYGYTFGSGTRLTVV.

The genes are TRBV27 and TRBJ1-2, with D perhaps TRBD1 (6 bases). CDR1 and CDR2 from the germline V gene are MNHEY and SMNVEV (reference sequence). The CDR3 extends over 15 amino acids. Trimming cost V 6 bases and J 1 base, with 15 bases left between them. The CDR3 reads CASRLTGPNNYGYTF. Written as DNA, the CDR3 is TGTGCCAGCAGGTTGACAGGCCCTAATAACTATGGCTACACCTTC.

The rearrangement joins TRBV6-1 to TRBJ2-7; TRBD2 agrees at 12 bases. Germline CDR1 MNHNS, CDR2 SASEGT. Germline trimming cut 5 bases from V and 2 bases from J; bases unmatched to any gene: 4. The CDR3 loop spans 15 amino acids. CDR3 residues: CASSPWTSGTYEQYF. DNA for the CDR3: TGTGCCAGCAGTCCTTGGACTAGCGGGACCTACGAGCAGTACTTC.

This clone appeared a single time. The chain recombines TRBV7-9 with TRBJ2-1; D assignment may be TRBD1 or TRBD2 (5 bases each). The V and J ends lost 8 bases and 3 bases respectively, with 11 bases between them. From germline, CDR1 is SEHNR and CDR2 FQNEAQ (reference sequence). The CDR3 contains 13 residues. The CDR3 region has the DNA TGTGCCAGCTGGGGGTACGACTACAATGAGCAGTTCTTC. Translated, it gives CASWGYDYNEQFF.

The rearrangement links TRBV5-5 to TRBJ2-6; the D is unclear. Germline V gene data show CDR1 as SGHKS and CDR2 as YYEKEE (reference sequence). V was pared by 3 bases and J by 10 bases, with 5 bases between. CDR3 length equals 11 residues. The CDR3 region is CASSSTNVLTF. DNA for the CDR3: TGTGCCAGCAGCTCCACAAACGTCCTGACTTTC.

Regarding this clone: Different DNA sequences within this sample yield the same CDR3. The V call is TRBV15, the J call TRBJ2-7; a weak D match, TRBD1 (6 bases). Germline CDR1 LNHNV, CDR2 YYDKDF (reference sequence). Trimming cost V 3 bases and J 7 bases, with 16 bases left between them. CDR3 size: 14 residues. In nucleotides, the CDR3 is TGTGCCACCAGCAGGGGAACAGGGACGGGGGAGCAGTACTTC. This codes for CATSRGTGTGEQYF. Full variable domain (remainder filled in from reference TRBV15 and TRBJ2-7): DAMVIQNPRYQVTQFGKPVTLSCSQTLNHNVMYWYQQKSSQAPKLLFHYYDKDFNNEADTPDNFQSRRPNTSFCFLDIRSPGLGDTAMYLCATSRGTGTGEQYFGPGTRLTVT.

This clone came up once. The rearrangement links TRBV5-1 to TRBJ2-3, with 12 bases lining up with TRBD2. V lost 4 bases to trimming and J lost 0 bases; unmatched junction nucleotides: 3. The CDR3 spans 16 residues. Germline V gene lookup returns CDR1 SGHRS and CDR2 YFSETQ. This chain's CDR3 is CASSIGTSGSTDTQYF. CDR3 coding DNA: TGCGCCAGCAGCATAGGGACTAGCGGGAGCACAGATACGCAGTATTTT.